These T cell receptor beta chains were read from a single sample in a study of CD8 T cells in Susac syndrome. TCRdb reanalysed the immunoSEQ multiplex PCR reads using MiXCR and keeps one entry per CDR3 protein. Seen here are 74,000 or so distinct CDR3 sequences, under 95% observed once, and the top ten hold 0.5% to 0.65%. The specimen sequenced was CD4+ T cells from PBMCs. All receptors derive from a human donor with Susac syndrome. CDR3s include the opening cysteine and the closing phenylalanine or tryptophan. A D gene is named only where the DNA matches it firmly. Part of the rows lack a size; the others show once, few, many or a class for expanded clones.

size,length,J,D,V,CDR3,DNA
.,14,TRBJ1-5,TRBD1,TRBV28,CASSLGQDNQPQHF,TGTGCCAGCAGTTTAGGACAGGACAATCAGCCCCAGCATTTT
.,14,TRBJ2-7,TRBD2,TRBV20-1,CSAERGTSIYEQYF,TGCAGTGCCGAGAGGGGGACTAGCATCTACGAGCAGTACTTC
once,16,TRBJ2-5,.,TRBV11-2,CASSLDIGVGRETQYF,TGTGCCAGCAGCTTGGACATTGGGGTTGGACGGGAGACCCAGTACTTC
.,16,TRBJ2-1,TRBD1,TRBV7-8,CASSATRDRVYNEQFF,TGTGCCAGCAGCGCTACCCGGGACAGGGTATACAATGAGCAGTTCTTC
few,14,TRBJ1-3,.,TRBV2,CASSGETTGNTIYF,TGTGCCAGCAGTGGCGAGACAACTGGAAACACCATATATTTT
.,14,TRBJ1-4,.,TRBV6-5,CASSRLFTNEKLFF,TGTGCCAGCAGTAGGTTGTTCACTAATGAAAAACTGTTTTTT
.,13,TRBJ2-1,.,TRBV3-1,CDRTATSYNEQFF,TGTGACAGGACCGCCACGTCCTACAATGAGCAGTTCTTC
.,11,TRBJ2-1,.,TRBV7-2,CASSLALQEFF,TGTGCCAGCAGCTTAGCGCTTCAGGAGTTCTTC
.,14,TRBJ2-2,.,TRBV29-1,CSVLKTPNTGELFF,TGCAGCGTTCTTAAGACACCGAACACCGGGGAGCTGTTTTTT
.,14,TRBJ2-1,TRBD1,TRBV7-9,CASSLTRGHNEQFF,TGTGCCAGCAGCCTAACGAGGGGGCACAATGAGCAGTTCTTC
.,17,TRBJ2-1,TRBD2,TRBV3-1,CASSYPGLADSYNEQFF,TGTGCCAGCAGCTATCCGGGACTAGCAGATTCCTACAATGAGCAGTTCTTC
.,11,TRBJ2-7,.,TRBV3-1,CASSQGQGQYF,TGTGCCAGCAGCCAAGGCCAGGGTCAGTACTTC
.,19,TRBJ2-1,TRBD2,TRBV7-2,CASRGGKGTSGRRSNEQFF,TGTGCCAGCAGAGGGGGAAAAGGGACTAGCGGGAGAAGATCCAATGAGCAGTTCTTC
.,16,TRBJ1-5,.,TRBV24-1,CATSGSRVHPNQPQHF,TGTGCCACCAGTGGGAGCAGGGTCCACCCCAATCAGCCCCAGCATTTT
.,15,TRBJ1-2,.,TRBV3-1,CASSQAPAGNYGYTF,TGTGCCAGCAGCCAGGCGCCCGCCGGAAACTATGGCTACACCTTC
.,15,TRBJ2-7,TRBD1,TRBV30,CAWSVPGQGRYEQYF,TGTGCCTGGAGTGTACCGGGACAGGGACGATACGAGCAGTACTTC
.,16,TRBJ1-4,TRBD1,TRBV7-9,CASSLGPTGRGEKLFF,TGTGCCAGCAGCTTAGGACCGACAGGGAGGGGTGAAAAACTGTTTTTT
.,16,TRBJ1-2,TRBD1,TRBV18,CASSRLDRGLGYGYTF,TGTGCCAGCTCACGTTTGGACAGGGGGCTAGGCTATGGCTACACCTTC
.,13,TRBJ2-1,.,TRBV10-3,CATEDGILDEQFF,TGTGCCACAGAGGACGGCATCTTGGATGAGCAGTTCTTC
once,16,TRBJ2-1,TRBD2,TRBV4-3,CASSQELAGVVNEQFF,TGCGCCAGCAGCCAAGAGCTAGCGGGAGTAGTAAATGAGCAGTTCTTC
.,13,TRBJ2-5,.,TRBV30,CAWSTHRGETQYF,TGTGCCTGGAGTACACATCGGGGAGAGACCCAGTACTTC
.,17,TRBJ1-1,TRBD1,TRBV7-8,CASSLARGFSMNTEAFF,TGTGCCAGCAGCTTAGCCAGGGGGTTTTCCATGAACACTGAAGCTTTCTTT